The sequence of this T cell receptor beta chain was determined in a study of blood T cell repertoires in COVID-19. V lost 2 bases, J lost 7 bases, and 4 bases stayed unmatched. CDR1 MNHEY and CDR2 SVGAGI come from the germline V gene. The CDR3 length is 14 residues. Profiled with immunoSEQ multiplex PCR; TCRdb holds only in-frame clones, not every one. The sample lists 71,000 or so clones; roughly 80% were seen once. The source is a man aged 65 to 79 with acute or convalescent COVID-19. The chain joins TRBV6-5 to TRBJ1-5; 8 bases align to TRBD1. Sequencing input: peripheral blood. CDR3 nucleotide sequence: TGTGCCAGCAGTTACAACGGACAGGGACAGCCCCAGCATTTT. Translated: CASSYNGQGQPQHF.